The 4 T cell receptor beta chains presented below share a single source sample, sequenced in a study of T-cell reconstitution after alpha-beta-depleted transplantation in children. Unique molecular identifiers featured in how the TCRbeta library was prepared. TCRdb processed the PCR reads anew with MiXCR; each CDR3 protein has one entry. The sample lists fewer than 700,000 distinct CDR3 sequences, about an eighth occurring once. The sequenced sample was PBMCs, mostly from graft donor cells, obtained 360 days after TCRalphabeta/CD19-depleted stem cell transplant. These receptor sequences come from a male patient between 5 and 17 years old who had a stem cell transplant for acute myeloid leukemia, so the T cells may come from the graft donor.

This clonotype was recorded a few times. The chain employs TRBV20-1 and TRBJ2-7, with 12 bases fitting TRBD2. Trimming took 1 base from V and 7 from J; bases not matched to a gene: 8. This CDR3 is 15 amino acids long. Germline lookup yields CDR1 DFQATT and CDR2 SNEGSKA (reference sequence). CDR3 sequence: CSARGRLAGASEQYF. CDR3 coding DNA: TGCAGTGCTAGAGGTAGACTAGCGGGAGCAAGTGAGCAGTACTTC.

This clonotype occurred a few times. This chain connects TRBV28 to TRBJ1-6; no definite D call. Per germline, CDR1 MDHEN and CDR2 SYDVKM. V was pared by 8 bases and J by 8 bases, with 4 bases between. CDR3 size: 10 residues. CDR3 amino acids: CASGYSPLHF. In DNA, the CDR3 is TGTGCCAGCGGGTATTCACCCCTCCACTTT.

This clonotype was recorded at least ten times. The chain couples TRBV12-3 or TRBV12-4 to TRBJ1-5; D is undetermined. V was trimmed by 5 bases and J by 0 bases, leaving 11 bases between them. The CDR3 is made up of 15 amino acids. CDR3 bases: TGTGCCAGCAGTCGGACCGAGTATAGCAATCAGCCCCAGCATTTT. It codes for CASSRTEYSNQPQHF.

The chain couples TRBV7-6 to TRBJ2-3; 13 bases are shared with TRBD2. Per the germline V gene, CDR1 is SGHVS and CDR2 is FNYEAQ. The CDR3 is 18 residues long. V gave up 5 bases and J gave up 2 bases; unmatched junction bases: 10. The CDR3 spells CASSQTSGRPVYTDTQYF. The CDR3 DNA sequence: TGTGCCAGCAGCCAGACTAGCGGGAGGCCTGTATACACAGATACGCAGTATTTT.